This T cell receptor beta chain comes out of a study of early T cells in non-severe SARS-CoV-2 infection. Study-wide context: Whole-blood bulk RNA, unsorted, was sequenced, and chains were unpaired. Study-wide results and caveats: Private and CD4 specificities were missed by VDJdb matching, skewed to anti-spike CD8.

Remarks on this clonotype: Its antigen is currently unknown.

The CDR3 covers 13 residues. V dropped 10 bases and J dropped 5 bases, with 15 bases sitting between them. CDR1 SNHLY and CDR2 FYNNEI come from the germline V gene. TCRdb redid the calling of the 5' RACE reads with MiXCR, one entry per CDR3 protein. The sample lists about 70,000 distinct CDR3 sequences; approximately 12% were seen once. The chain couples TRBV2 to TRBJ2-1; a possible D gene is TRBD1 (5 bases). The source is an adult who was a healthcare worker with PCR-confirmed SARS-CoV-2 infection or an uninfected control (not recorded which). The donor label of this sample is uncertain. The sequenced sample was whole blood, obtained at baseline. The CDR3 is CATRKGENNEQFF. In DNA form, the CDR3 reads TGTGCCACCAGGAAAGGGGAAAACAATGAGCAGTTCTTC.